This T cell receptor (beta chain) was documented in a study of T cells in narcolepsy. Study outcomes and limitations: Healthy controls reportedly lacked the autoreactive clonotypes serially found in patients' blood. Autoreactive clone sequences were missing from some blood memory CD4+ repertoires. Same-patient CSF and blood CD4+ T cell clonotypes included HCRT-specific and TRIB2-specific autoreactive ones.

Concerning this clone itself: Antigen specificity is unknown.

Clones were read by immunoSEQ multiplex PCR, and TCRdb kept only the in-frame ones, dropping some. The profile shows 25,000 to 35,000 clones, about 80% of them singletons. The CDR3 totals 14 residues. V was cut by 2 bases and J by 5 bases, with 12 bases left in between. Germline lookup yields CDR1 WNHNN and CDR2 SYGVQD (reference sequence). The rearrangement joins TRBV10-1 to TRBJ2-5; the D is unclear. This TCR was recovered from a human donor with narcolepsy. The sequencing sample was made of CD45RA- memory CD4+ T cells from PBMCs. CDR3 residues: CASSEDAPRETQYF. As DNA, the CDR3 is TGCGCCAGCAGTGAGGACGCCCCGAGGGAGACCCAGTACTTC.